Below are 27 T cell receptor beta chains sequenced from a single sample in a study of blood T cells in healthy people across ages. Primed by a sample-barcoded 5' primer and a J-beta primer mix, a second PCR proceeded for roughly 7 to 11 cycles. TCRdb re-called the 5' RACE reads through MiXCR, storing one row per CDR3 protein. The table records nearly 800,000 distinct CDR3 sequences, 20% to 25% of them present only once. These data were likewise used in another study, on T cells of mothers and their children.

The sample was blood. The source is a boy between 10 and 17 years old in good health.

In its sample, this clonotype was seen a few times. This chain uses TRBV30 with TRBJ2-7, with D tentatively TRBD1 or TRBD2 (5 bases each). This CDR3 comprises 13 residues. Trimming shortened V by 1 base and J by 7 bases, and 14 bases separated the two germline ends. Germline values: CDR1 GTSNPN, CDR2 SVGIG (reference sequence). The CDR3 coding sequence is TGTGCCTGGAGTGAGCTAGACAGAGGGGAGCAGTACTTC. Translation: CAWSELDRGEQYF.

CDR3 sequence (DNA): TGTGCCAGCAGCGTAGTGGGGGACACCGGGGAGCTGTTTTTT. Amino acid sequence: CASSVVGDTGELFF. The chain has TRBV9 and TRBJ2-2, with D possibly called TRBD1 or TRBD2 (5 bases each). The V end lost 0 bases, the J end lost 3 bases, and 6 bases lay between the germline ends. CDR3 length equals 14 residues. Germline assignment: CDR1 SGDLS and CDR2 YYNGEE.

This chain connects TRBV20-1 to TRBJ2-1, with TRBD2 as a possible D gene (5 bases). The CDR3 length is 16 residues. The V gene's germline CDR1 is DFQATT and CDR2 SNEGSKA (reference sequence). Between the trimmed V and J ends, which lost 0 bases and 1 base, there was a span of 13 bases. The CDR3 sequence: CSARDGSGDSYNEQFF. The CDR3 coding sequence is TGCAGTGCTAGAGATGGGAGCGGCGATTCCTACAATGAGCAGTTCTTC.

The chain recombines TRBV27 with TRBJ2-3; 10 positions match TRBD2. With V trimmed by 5 bases and J by 2 bases, 7 bases remained unmatched. CDR1 and CDR2 from the germline V gene are MNHEY and SMNVEV (reference sequence). The CDR3 sequence is 16 residues long. The DNA of the CDR3 is TGTGCCAGCAGTCTGCTAGCGGGGGCCACCACAGATACGCAGTATTTT. Translated: CASSLLAGATTDTQYF.

The rearrangement uses TRBV20-1 and TRBJ2-5, with TRBD2 matching over 11 bases. With the DNA end fitting TRBJ2-7 better, the J assignment may be wrong. The CDR3 sequence is 13 residues long. CDR1 and CDR2 from the germline V gene are DFQATT and SNEGSKA (reference sequence). In nucleotides, the CDR3 is TGCAGTGCTGTAGCGGGAGGGGGCTACGAGCAGTACTTC. This sequence encodes CSAVAGGGYEQYF.

In its sample, this clonotype was seen many times. CDR3 DNA sequence: TGTGCCATCTTGGGGACGGCGAATCAGCCCCAGCATTTT. It codes for CAILGTANQPQHF. The chain uses TRBV28 and TRBJ1-5; D is perhaps TRBD1 (5 bases). Germline-derived CDR1 and CDR2 are MDHEN and SYDVKM. The CDR3 consists of 13 residues. V was cut by 10 bases and J by 4 bases, with 14 bases left in between.

This clonotype has ten or more counts. The J gene is TRBJ2-5, the V gene TRBV29-1; TRBD1 matches at 10 bases. CDR1 SQVTM and CDR2 ANQGSEA come from the germline V gene. The CDR3 contains 16 residues. The J segment lost 3 bases and the V segment lost 5 bases, leaving 12 bases of the junction unmatched. The CDR3 region has the DNA TGCAGCGTTACCGGGACAGGGGACCACGGGGAAGAGACCCAGTACTTC. Its translation: CSVTGTGDHGEETQYF.

This clonotype was observed a few times. V gene TRBV2 combines with J gene TRBJ2-6; tentatively, D is TRBD1 (6 bases). This CDR3 contains 17 residues. The V end lost 3 bases, the J end lost 0 bases, and 12 bases lay between the germline ends. The V gene's germline CDR1 is SNHLY and CDR2 FYNNEI. CDR3 bases: TGTGCCAGCAGTGACAGGGGTCTAATCTCTGGGGCCAACGTCCTGACTTTC. Its translation is CASSDRGLISGANVLTF.

The CDR3 DNA sequence: TGTGCCAGCAGTTGGCCGGGACTAGCGGGGTACAATGAGCAGTTCTTC. This gives the protein CASSWPGLAGYNEQFF. The rearrangement joins TRBV2 to TRBJ2-1, with 13 nucleotides matching TRBD2. This CDR3 spans 16 amino acids. The V segment lost 5 bases and the J segment 4 bases; nucleotides outside the gene matches: 5. The germline V gene encodes CDR1 SNHLY and CDR2 FYNNEI.

This clonotype has a handful of counts. The chain has TRBV4-3 and TRBJ1-1, with no clear D. From germline, CDR1 is LGHNA and CDR2 YSLEER. Trimming shortened V by 1 base and J by 4 bases, and 10 bases separated the two germline ends. The CDR3 has 14 residues. This CDR3 reads CASSQGPEGTEAFF. DNA of the CDR3: TGCGCCAGCAGCCAAGGCCCAGAGGGCACTGAAGCTTTCTTT.

The chain has TRBV5-6 and TRBJ2-1; D gene unclear. V shed 2 bases and J shed 10 bases, with 10 bases lying between them. CDR1 is SGHDT and CDR2 is YYEEEE in the germline V gene. The CDR3 length is 12 residues. In nucleotides, the CDR3 is TGTGCCAGCAGCTTCCACCGCGGCGAGCAGTTCTTC. Amino acid sequence: CASSFHRGEQFF.

Points on this clonotype: One end of the junction is discordant with germline, which a read error may explain. The chain combines TRBV4-2 with TRBJ1-5; D perhaps matches TRBD1 (6 bases). Germline V gene data show CDR1 as LGHNA and CDR2 as YNFKEQ. CDR3 length: 16 residues. CDR3 sequence: CASSQEQGSGNQPRHF. CDR3 bases: TGTGCCAGCAGCCAAGAACAGGGTTCTGGCAATCAGCCCCGGCATTTT.

V usage is TRBV24-1 and J usage is TRBJ2-3; possible D gene TRBD2, 6 bases. CDR1 and CDR2 (germline): KGHDR, SFDVKD. The CDR3 has 18 amino acids. Trimming took 2 bases from V and 6 from J, leaving 23 bases between them. CDR3 protein: CATSDSPGGATAIDTQYF. The CDR3 nucleotides are TGTGCCACCAGTGATTCCCCAGGAGGGGCCACGGCAATTGATACGCAGTATTTT.

The rearrangement uses TRBV18 and TRBJ2-4; D remains ambiguous. This CDR3 has 14 amino acids. Trimming removed 3 bases from V and 3 bases from J, with 9 bases in between. Germline V lookup: CDR1 KGHSH, CDR2 LQKENI. In DNA, the CDR3 is TGTGCCAGCTCACCGGGGTTGGACAAAAACATTCAGTACTTC. Translated: CASSPGLDKNIQYF.

The table lists this clonotype with a few counts. This sequence joins TRBV4-3 and TRBJ2-1, with a tentative D call TRBD2 (5 bases). TRBJ2-5 explains the end of the DNA better; the J call may be wrong. The CDR3 is made up of 15 amino acids. The germline CDR1 and CDR2 sequences are LGHNA and YSLEER. CDR3 amino acids: CASSQARGYWETQYF. DNA for the CDR3: TGCGCCAGCAGCCAAGCTAGAGGGTATTGGGAGACCCAGTACTTC.

This clonotype turned up a few times. The V and J genes are TRBV6-6 and TRBJ2-7, with 10 nucleotides matching TRBD2. The CDR3 is 17 amino acids. Germline V lookup: CDR1 MNHNY, CDR2 SVGAGI (reference sequence). With V trimmed by 5 bases and J by 1 base, 11 bases remained unmatched. CDR3 in DNA: TGTGCCAGCAGTCTAAAGGGTCGGACTAGCGGATCCTACGAGCAGTACTTC. It codes for CASSLKGRTSGSYEQYF.

The chain couples TRBV11-1 to TRBJ2-1, with 11 bases lining up with TRBD2. CDR1 SGHAT and CDR2 FQDESV come from the germline V gene (reference sequence). The junction had 15 bases not matched to a gene; V was cut back by 4 bases and J by 16 bases. This CDR3 region has 15 residues. The CDR3 DNA follows: TGTGCCAGCAGCTCGCGTGGGCTAGCGGGAGGCCTCGTCTTCTTC. Protein product: CASSSRGLAGGLVFF. Complete variable domain (other parts from reference TRBV11-1 and TRBJ2-1): EAEVAQSPRYKITEKSQAVAFWCDPISGHATLYWYRQILGQGPELLVQFQDESVVDDSQLPKDRFSAERLKGVDSTLKIQPAELGDSAMYLCASSSRGLAGGLVFFGPGTRLTVL.

J is TRBJ2-7 and V is TRBV10-3; 12 bases align to TRBD1. The DNA end is a closer match to TRBJ2-5, so the J assignment may be wrong. Germline loops: CDR1 ENHRY, CDR2 SYGVKD. CDR3 size: 15 residues. The CDR3 loop reads CAISAGQGAQETQYF. The DNA for the CDR3 is TGTGCCATCAGTGCGGGACAGGGGGCTCAGGAGACCCAGTACTTC.

V is TRBV11-2 and J is TRBJ2-1; weak D call: TRBD2 (6 bases). The germline V and J ends were trimmed by 5 bases and 9 bases, with 17 bases remaining between them. Germline V gene lookup returns CDR1 SGHAT and CDR2 FQNNGV. CDR3 length: 14 residues. The CDR3 loop is CASSLGGTLGEQFF. The CDR3 DNA follows: TGTGCCAGCAGCCTAGGAGGGACTCTTGGTGAGCAGTTCTTC. The full variable domain, its missing parts supplied by reference TRBV11-2 and TRBJ2-1, is EAGVAQSPRYKIIEKRQSVAFWCNPISGHATLYWYQQILGQGPKLLIQFQNNGVVDDSQLPKDRFSAERLKGVDSTLKIQPAKLEDSAVYLCASSLGGTLGEQFFGPGTRLTVL.

This clonotype was picked up a small number of times. The genes are TRBV10-3 and TRBJ1-1; D call uncertain. CDR3 length equals 13 residues. The germline V gene encodes CDR1 ENHRY and CDR2 SYGVKD. V was trimmed by 0 bases and J by 6 bases, leaving 8 bases between them. The CDR3 protein is CAISESSGAEAFF. The CDR3 nucleotides read TGTGCCATCAGTGAGTCATCTGGGGCTGAAGCTTTCTTT.

This rearrangement joins TRBV7-2 to TRBJ1-4, with a weak D call TRBD1 (6 bases). Trimming took 1 base from V and 8 from J, leaving 8 bases between them. The CDR3 sequence is 13 residues long. The germline V gene has CDR1 SGHTA and CDR2 FQGNSA. CDR3 sequence: CASSLETGEKLFF. The CDR3 DNA follows: TGTGCCAGCAGCTTAGAAACAGGGGAAAAACTGTTTTTT.

The chain uses TRBV7-2 and TRBJ2-5; 7 nucleotides line up with TRBD1. The V and J ends lost 5 bases and 4 bases, in that order; junction bases with no gene match: 10. This CDR3 spans 15 amino acids. CDR1 and CDR2 (germline): SGHTA, FQGNSA. The CDR3 protein is CASSLTGTFRETQYF. CDR3 in DNA: TGTGCCAGCAGCCTGACAGGGACATTTCGAGAGACCCAGTACTTC. The full variable domain, rest sourced from reference TRBV7-2 and TRBJ2-5, is GAGVSQSPSNKVTEKGKDVELRCDPISGHTALYWYRQSLGQGLEFLIYFQGNSAPDKSGLPSDRFSAERTGGSVSTLTIQRTQQEDSAVYLCASSLTGTFRETQYFGPGTRLLVL.

Here the CDR3 DNA reads TGTGCCACCAGCAGAGAGGGACGCCCGAATGAAAAACTGTTTTTT. Amino acids: CATSREGRPNEKLFF. The chain carries TRBV15 and TRBJ1-4; maybe TRBD1 (5 bases). V was shortened by 0 bases and J by 5 bases, with 10 bases between the two germline ends. Per the germline V gene, CDR1 is LNHNV and CDR2 is YYDKDF (reference sequence). The CDR3 loop spans 15 amino acids.

This clonotype was seen just once. This sequence joins TRBV18 and TRBJ2-7; TRBD2 matches 13 bases. This CDR3 contains 16 residues. Germline V CDR1 and CDR2: KGHSH, LQKENI. V trimming: 4 bases; J trimming: 0 bases; junction bases outside the gene matches: 3. CDR3 region: CASSRGTSGTSYEQYF. Here the CDR3 DNA reads TGTGCCAGCTCACGGGGGACTAGCGGGACCTCCTACGAGCAGTACTTC. Filled out from reference TRBV18 and TRBJ2-7, the complete variable domain reads NAGVMQNPRHLVRRRGQEARLRCSPMKGHSHVYWYRQLPEEGLKFMVYLQKENIIDESGMPKERFSAEFPKEGPSILRIQQVVRGDSAAYFCASSRGTSGTSYEQYFGPGTRLTVT.

There are a few counts of this clonotype. The CDR3 sequence is CASSQDWGGETQYF. The CDR3 coding sequence is TGCGCCAGCAGCCAAGATTGGGGTGGAGAGACCCAGTACTTC. The chain uses TRBV4-1 and TRBJ2-5; D not certain. The CDR3 is 14 residues long. Trimming stripped 0 bases from V and 4 bases from J, with 9 bases between. From germline, CDR1 is MGHRA and CDR2 YSYEKL.

For this clonotype: An end of the junction does not agree with germline; a read error may underlie this. The chain carries TRBV6-5 and TRBJ1-5; perhaps TRBD1 as D (6 bases). CDR1 is MNHEY and CDR2 is SVGAGI in the germline V gene. CDR3 length: 13 residues. The CDR3 reads CASRTLEGVVEDF. The CDR3 DNA is TGTGCCAGCAGGACTTTAGAGGGGGTAGTCGAGGATTTT.

This clonotype showed up just a few times. The rearrangement links TRBV9 to TRBJ1-2, with TRBD1 matching over 8 bases. The J segment lost 7 bases and the V segment lost 0 bases, leaving 11 bases of the junction unmatched. This CDR3 contains 16 residues. Germline loops: CDR1 SGDLS, CDR2 YYNGEE. The chain's CDR3 is CASSVVDGTGYGGYTF. CDR3 sequence (DNA): TGTGCCAGCAGCGTAGTGGATGGGACAGGTTACGGTGGCTACACCTTC.